This is a list of T cell receptor beta chains from one sample in a study of preoperative IRX-2 immunotherapy in early breast cancer. The assay was immunoSEQ multiplex PCR, and TCRdb's table has in-frame clones only and misses some. Among approximately 98,000 clones listed, 86% were seen once. The sample was tumor tissue, taken after IRX-2 immunotherapy. The receptors stem from a human donor with breast cancer. Both conserved end residues are part of each CDR3. Fields, in order: D gene, V gene, clone size, J gene, CDR3 protein, CDR3 DNA. The D gene is left open where the match is weak. Size is omitted from some rows. Given values are once, few, many or a class for expanded clones.

D gene: .; V gene: TRBV15; clone size: few; J gene: TRBJ2-4; CDR3 protein: CATRTPGGPENIQYF; CDR3 DNA: TGTGCCACCAGGACCCCCGGGGGGCCGGAAAACATTCAGTACTTC
D gene: TRBD2; V gene: TRBV19; clone size: .; J gene: TRBJ2-1; CDR3 protein: CASSGLGLGSYNEQFF; CDR3 DNA: TGTGCCAGTAGTGGACTGGGACTAGGTTCCTACAATGAGCAGTTCTTC
D gene: TRBD1; V gene: TRBV29-1; clone size: .; J gene: TRBJ1-1; CDR3 protein: CSVEDRAGMRNTEAFF; CDR3 DNA: TGCAGCGTCGAAGACAGGGCTGGGATGAGGAACACTGAAGCTTTCTTT
D gene: TRBD1; V gene: TRBV10-2; clone size: many; J gene: TRBJ1-5; CDR3 protein: CASSRQGGQPQHF; CDR3 DNA: TGCGCCAGCAGTCGACAGGGCGGTCAGCCCCAGCATTTT
D gene: .; V gene: TRBV6-8; clone size: .; J gene: TRBJ1-1; CDR3 protein: CASSPEGTYDEAFF; CDR3 DNA: TGTGCCAGCAGTCCCGAGGGGACATACGATGAAGCTTTCTTT
D gene: .; V gene: TRBV19; clone size: .; J gene: TRBJ1-1; CDR3 protein: CASSIGGEAFF; CDR3 DNA: TGTGCCAGTAGTATAGGGGGTGAAGCTTTCTTT
D gene: .; V gene: TRBV19; clone size: .; J gene: TRBJ2-3; CDR3 protein: CASTRGLMGTDTQYF; CDR3 DNA: TGTGCCAGTACCCGGGGACTGATGGGCACAGATACGCAGTATTTT
D gene: .; V gene: TRBV22-1; clone size: .; J gene: TRBJ2-1; CDR3 protein: CASSLSMHWSSYNEQFF; CDR3 DNA: TGTGCCAGCAGTTTATCGATGCACTGGAGCTCCTACAATGAGCAGTTCTTC
D gene: .; V gene: TRBV28; clone size: .; J gene: TRBJ1-2; CDR3 protein: CASSTTLSSSYGYTF; CDR3 DNA: TGTGCCAGCAGTACCACCCTTTCAAGTAGCTATGGCTACACCTTC
D gene: .; V gene: TRBV19; clone size: .; J gene: TRBJ1-2; CDR3 protein: CASSIGKDGYTF; CDR3 DNA: TGTGCCAGTAGTATAGGGAAGGATGGCTACACCTTC
D gene: .; V gene: TRBV18; clone size: .; J gene: TRBJ1-1; CDR3 protein: CASSLGPGETEAFF; CDR3 DNA: TGTGCCAGCTCACTGGGTCCAGGGGAAACTGAAGCTTTCTTT
D gene: TRBD2; V gene: TRBV6-8; clone size: once; J gene: TRBJ2-2; CDR3 protein: CASNRGGFTGELFF; CDR3 DNA: TGTGCCAGCAACCGGGGGGGCTTCACCGGGGAGCTGTTTTTT
D gene: .; V gene: TRBV19; clone size: .; J gene: TRBJ2-7; CDR3 protein: CASILPGEHEQYF; CDR3 DNA: TGTGCCAGTATCCTCCCAGGGGAACACGAGCAGTACTTC
D gene: .; V gene: TRBV22-1; clone size: once; J gene: TRBJ2-1; CDR3 protein: CASRTHSYNEQFF; CDR3 DNA: TGTGCCAGCAGGACTCATTCCTACAATGAGCAGTTCTTC
D gene: .; V gene: TRBV5-1; clone size: .; J gene: TRBJ1-1; CDR3 protein: CASSRGGARTEAFF; CDR3 DNA: TGCGCCAGCAGCCGAGGGGGGGCGAGGACTGAAGCTTTCTTT
D gene: TRBD1; V gene: TRBV29-1; clone size: .; J gene: TRBJ2-1; CDR3 protein: CSVEFGGLERGTGREGEQFF; CDR3 DNA: TGCAGCGTTGAGTTTGGCGGGTTGGAAAGGGGGACAGGGAGAGAAGGTGAGCAGTTCTTC
D gene: .; V gene: TRBV30; clone size: .; J gene: TRBJ1-3; CDR3 protein: CAWSVSGLNTIYF; CDR3 DNA: TGTGCCTGGAGTGTTTCAGGCCTAAACACCATATATTTT
D gene: TRBD1; V gene: TRBV30; clone size: .; J gene: TRBJ1-3; CDR3 protein: CAWRGQGGNTIYF; CDR3 DNA: TGTGCCTGGAGAGGACAGGGTGGAAACACCATATATTTT
D gene: TRBD2; V gene: TRBV23-1; clone size: .; J gene: TRBJ2-7; CDR3 protein: CASSLVLGGVSEQYF; CDR3 DNA: TGCGCCAGCAGCTTGGTCCTGGGGGGGGTCTCCGAGCAGTACTTC
D gene: .; V gene: TRBV18; clone size: .; J gene: TRBJ1-2; CDR3 protein: CASSPTSGNYGYTF; CDR3 DNA: TGTGCCAGCTCACCGACTTCCGGTAACTATGGCTACACCTTC